Listed below are T cell receptor beta chains from one sample, sequenced in a study of blood T cell repertoires in COVID-19. Only in-frame clones appear in the TCRdb table, and some are missing; sequencing was by immunoSEQ multiplex PCR. The sample yields about 89,000 clones, about nine tenths seen once. The sequencing input was peripheral blood. The receptors derive from a man aged 55-75 years with acute or convalescent COVID-19. CDR3s include the opening cysteine and the closing phenylalanine or tryptophan. D genes are given only for firm matches. Expanded clones get a size class; other rows say once, few or many, or leave the size out.

d_gene,len,v_gene,j_gene,abundance,CDR3nt,CDR3aa
TRBD1,16,TRBV9,TRBJ2-2,NA,TGTGCCAGCAGCGCCCGGACAGGGGGCGCGTCCGGGGAGCTGTTTTTT,CASSARTGGASGELFF
NA,15,TRBV5-1,TRBJ1-4,NA,TGCGCCAGCAGCCCAGGGGTTGCGACTAATGAAAAACTGTTTTTT,CASSPGVATNEKLFF
NA,13,TRBV6-5,TRBJ2-3,NA,TGTGCCAGCAGTACCCAGAGCACAGATACGCAGTATTTT,CASSTQSTDTQYF
TRBD1,13,TRBV18,TRBJ2-4,NA,TGTGCCAGCTCAGACAGGGGCCCGGACATTCAGTACTTC,CASSDRGPDIQYF
NA,14,TRBV19,TRBJ2-1,NA,TGTGCCAGTAAGAGCCAGGGCGCAACTCGGGAGCAGTTCTTC,CASKSQGATREQFF
TRBD1,15,TRBV19,TRBJ2-1,NA,TGTGCCAGTAGTATTTTCGGGGACAGGGGGAATGAGCAGTTCTTC,CASSIFGDRGNEQFF
NA,15,TRBV5-1,TRBJ1-4,NA,TGCGCCAGCAGCTTGATGTCAGGGGTTAGTGAAAAACTGTTTTTT,CASSLMSGVSEKLFF
NA,15,TRBV27,TRBJ2-7,NA,TGTGCCAGCAGTTGGTCGGCAGGCAATTCCTACGAGCAGTACTTC,CASSWSAGNSYEQYF
NA,12,TRBV5-1,TRBJ1-2,NA,TGCGCCAGCAGCTGGGGGGACTATGGCTACACCTTC,CASSWGDYGYTF
NA,14,TRBV9,TRBJ2-7,NA,TGTGCCAGCAGCTCCGTCGGGTCTAACCACGAGCAGTACTTC,CASSSVGSNHEQYF
TRBD2,16,TRBV7-6,TRBJ2-1,NA,TGTGCCAGCAGCTTAGAACTAGCGGGGGGACACAATGAGCAGTTCTTC,CASSLELAGGHNEQFF
NA,14,TRBV29-1,TRBJ1-2,NA,TGCAGCGTGGAACCCCAGGGGCACGTCTATGGCTACACCTTC,CSVEPQGHVYGYTF
TRBD1,16,TRBV27,TRBJ1-2,NA,TGTGCCAGCAGTTCCCTAGGACAGGGAGCTAACTATGGCTACACCTTC,CASSSLGQGANYGYTF
TRBD2,16,TRBV29-1,TRBJ2-7,NA,TGCAGCGTTGAGATCTTACTAGCGGGAGGGCCCTACGAGCAGTACTTC,CSVEILLAGGPYEQYF
NA,17,TRBV5-1,TRBJ1-6,NA,TGCGCCAGCAGCCGAACCACGACCGGGTTTGAAAATTCACCCCTCCACTTT,CASSRTTTGFENSPLHF
TRBD2,16,TRBV4-2,TRBJ2-7,NA,TGTGCCAGCAGCCAAGCTAGCGGGAGGGTAACCTACGAGCAGTACTTC,CASSQASGRVTYEQYF
NA,14,TRBV5-1,TRBJ1-1,few,TGCGCCAGCAGTGGGGCGACACGTCGTTCTGAAGCTTTCTTT,CASSGATRRSEAFF
NA,14,TRBV7-9,TRBJ2-2,NA,TGTGCCAGCAGCACAGACGTCGACACCGGGGAGCTGTTTTTT,CASSTDVDTGELFF
TRBD1,15,TRBV7-9,TRBJ2-6,NA,TGTGCCAGCAGCGACAGGGGGTCTGGGGCCAACGTCCTGACTTTC,CASSDRGSGANVLTF
NA,12,TRBV7-8,TRBJ2-7,NA,TGTGCCAGCAGCTCCAGGGTTTACGAGCAGTACTTC,CASSSRVYEQYF
TRBD1,16,TRBV5-1,TRBJ1-2,few,TGCGCCAGCAGCTTGACGGCAGGGGGCTCGGGAAGTGGCTACACCTTC,CASSLTAGGSGSGYTF
TRBD2,17,TRBV12-5,TRBJ2-2,NA,TGTGCTAGTGGTTTGGACGGTAGCGGGGCAAACACCGGGGAGCTGTTTTTT,CASGLDGSGANTGELFF